The rows below give T cell receptor beta chains drawn from one sample of a study of blood T cell repertoires in COVID-19. Assay: immunoSEQ multiplex PCR; the TCRdb copy retains only in-frame clones and omits some. Of about 150,000 clones listed, 65% to 90% were seen once; the top ten hold roughly 12%. Sequenced material: peripheral blood. Receptors were obtained from a woman aged 55-70 years with COVID-19, enrolled during active disease. Both conserved end residues are part of each CDR3. A D gene is named only where the DNA matches it firmly. Rows give clone size only sometimes, using once, few, many, or a class for an expanded clone.

size: .
V: TRBV19
D: TRBD1
J: TRBJ1-4
DNA: TGTGCCACCAGAGTAGGACAGGGGCGTGAAAAACTGTTTTTT
CDR3: CATRVGQGREKLFF

size: .
V: TRBV10-2
D: .
J: TRBJ1-1
DNA: TGCGCCAGCAGGGACAGTTCGGTCACTGAAGCTTTCTTT
CDR3: CASRDSSVTEAFF

size: once
V: TRBV24-1
D: .
J: TRBJ1-5
DNA: TGTGCCACCAGTGATCCTCGGGGAGGAGTAAATCAGCCCCAGCATTTT
CDR3: CATSDPRGGVNQPQHF

size: .
V: TRBV6-1
D: TRBD1
J: TRBJ1-3
DNA: TGTGCCAGCAGTGATTTAATCCGGACAGGGCGAGTGGGAAACACCATATATTTT
CDR3: CASSDLIRTGRVGNTIYF

size: .
V: TRBV10-3
D: .
J: TRBJ1-4
DNA: TGTGCCATCAGTGAACCAGGGAAGGGTAATGAAAAACTGTTTTTT
CDR3: CAISEPGKGNEKLFF

size: .
V: TRBV18
D: TRBD2
J: TRBJ2-1
DNA: TGTGCCAGCTCAATCTCCGGGACTAGCGCCTTCTATGAGCAGTTCTTC
CDR3: CASSISGTSAFYEQFF

size: .
V: TRBV24-1
D: TRBD2
J: TRBJ2-1
DNA: TGTGCCACCAGTGACTGGACTAGCGGGGTACCGAATGAGCAGTTCTTC
CDR3: CATSDWTSGVPNEQFF

size: .
V: TRBV19
D: TRBD1
J: TRBJ1-2
DNA: TGTGCCAGTAGTGTTCCGGGACAGGGGGCTTATGGCTACACCTTC
CDR3: CASSVPGQGAYGYTF

size: few
V: TRBV7-8
D: TRBD2
J: TRBJ2-7
DNA: TGTGCCAGCAGCCTAAGGACTAGCGGCTACGAGCAGTACTTC
CDR3: CASSLRTSGYEQYF

size: .
V: TRBV18
D: TRBD2
J: TRBJ2-1
DNA: TGTGCCAGCTCACCACTCCCCCCTCCTACTAGCGGGGGGTACAATGAGCAGTTCTTC
CDR3: CASSPLPPPTSGGYNEQFF

size: .
V: TRBV11-2
D: .
J: TRBJ1-4
DNA: TGTGCCAGCAGCTTTACGGGACACTCTAATGAAAAACTGTTTTTT
CDR3: CASSFTGHSNEKLFF

size: .
V: TRBV7-6
D: TRBD2
J: TRBJ2-2
DNA: TGTGCCAGCAGCCCCCGGACTAGCCGAAACACCGGGGAGCTGTTTTTT
CDR3: CASSPRTSRNTGELFF

size: .
V: TRBV5-8
D: .
J: TRBJ1-2
DNA: TGTGCCAGCAGCTTGGACAGGGTGGGCTATGGCTACACCTTC
CDR3: CASSLDRVGYGYTF

size: once
V: TRBV5-1
D: TRBD1
J: TRBJ1-2
DNA: TGCGCCAGCAGCCTACGACAGGGGGCGGACTATGGCTACACCTTC
CDR3: CASSLRQGADYGYTF

size: .
V: TRBV5-1
D: .
J: TRBJ1-2
DNA: TGCGCCAGCAGCTCACAGAGCGGATCATTCTATGGCTACACCTTC
CDR3: CASSSQSGSFYGYTF

size: .
V: TRBV18
D: TRBD1
J: TRBJ1-1
DNA: TGTGCCAGCTCACTATTAGACAGGGGGATTGGCACTGAAGCTTTCTTT
CDR3: CASSLLDRGIGTEAFF

size: .
V: TRBV18
D: TRBD1
J: TRBJ2-2
DNA: TGTGCCAGCTCACCACTTGGAAACAGGGGAAACACCGGGGAGCTGTTTTTT
CDR3: CASSPLGNRGNTGELFF

size: .
V: TRBV2
D: .
J: TRBJ2-7
DNA: TGTGCCAGCAGCCTACTAGCTTCCTACGAGCAGTACTTC
CDR3: CASSLLASYEQYF

size: .
V: TRBV7-8
D: .
J: TRBJ2-1
DNA: TGTGCCAGCAGCTCCGGAGATTTACAGGGTTATTTGGACAATGAGCAGTTCTTC
CDR3: CASSSGDLQGYLDNEQFF

size: .
V: TRBV7-8
D: TRBD1
J: TRBJ1-1
DNA: TGTGCCAGCAGCTTAGTGACAGGGCTGGAATATACTGAAGCTTTCTTT
CDR3: CASSLVTGLEYTEAFF

size: .
V: TRBV6-5
D: TRBD1
J: TRBJ1-5
DNA: TGTGCCAGCAGCTCCAGGACAGGGAGAGGTCAGCCCCAGCATTTT
CDR3: CASSSRTGRGQPQHF

size: .
V: TRBV9
D: TRBD1
J: TRBJ1-5
DNA: TGTGCCAGCAGCCCAGGGACAGGGCCTAGCAATCAGCCCCAGCATTTT
CDR3: CASSPGTGPSNQPQHF

size: .
V: TRBV19
D: TRBD1
J: TRBJ1-5
DNA: TGTGCCACCGCCCCGACAGGGTTAAGAGAGCCCCAGCATTTT
CDR3: CATAPTGLREPQHF

size: .
V: TRBV3-1/TRBV3-2
D: TRBD2
J: TRBJ2-7
DNA: TGTGCCAGCAGCCAAGTTAGCGGGGCCTACGAGCAGTACTTC
CDR3: CASSQVSGAYEQYF

size: few
V: TRBV5-8
D: TRBD2
J: TRBJ2-5
DNA: TGTGCCAGCAGCAGCGGGGACGTCCAAGAGACCCAGTACTTC
CDR3: CASSSGDVQETQYF

size: .
V: TRBV9
D: .
J: TRBJ2-1
DNA: TGTGCCAGCAGCGAGCGTCCGGGACACCCGCTATACAATGAGCAGTTCTTC
CDR3: CASSERPGHPLYNEQFF

size: .
V: TRBV15
D: TRBD1
J: TRBJ1-2
DNA: TGTGCCACCAGCAGAGATTTGCAGGGGGCGGGTGGCTACACCTTC
CDR3: CATSRDLQGAGGYTF

size: .
V: TRBV6-5
D: .
J: TRBJ2-2
DNA: TGTGCCAGCGTACCGCGTACCGGGGAGCTGTTTTTT
CDR3: CASVPRTGELFF

size: .
V: TRBV9
D: TRBD2
J: TRBJ2-3
DNA: TGTGCCAGCAGCGTAGGACACTATAGCGGGGTGGTACGTAGGGATACGCAGTATTTT
CDR3: CASSVGHYSGVVRRDTQYF

size: .
V: TRBV9
D: TRBD2
J: TRBJ2-3
DNA: TGTGCCAGCAGCTCCCGGGGACTAGCGGGGGGTGCAGATACGCAGTATTTT
CDR3: CASSSRGLAGGADTQYF

size: .
V: TRBV5-6
D: TRBD1
J: TRBJ1-2
DNA: TGTGCCAGCAGCGCCCGGACAGGTGCTTATGGCTACACCTTC
CDR3: CASSARTGAYGYTF

size: few
V: TRBV2
D: TRBD1
J: TRBJ1-2
DNA: TGTGCCAGCAGCCGACAGGGGGTTGTTTCAGAAGGCTACACCTTC
CDR3: CASSRQGVVSEGYTF

size: few
V: TRBV27
D: .
J: TRBJ1-1
DNA: TGTGCCAGCAGTCCGGTAGTCAGGGCAGACATGAACACTGAAGCTTTCTTT
CDR3: CASSPVVRADMNTEAFF

size: .
V: TRBV19
D: TRBD1
J: TRBJ2-7
DNA: TGTGCCAGTAGGCAAGGACAGGGGATATACGAGCAGTACTTC
CDR3: CASRQGQGIYEQYF

size: .
V: TRBV7-2
D: .
J: TRBJ1-1
DNA: TGTGCCAGCAGAGTCAGGGGAACTTCTGAAGCTTTCTTT
CDR3: CASRVRGTSEAFF

size: .
V: TRBV5-6
D: TRBD1
J: TRBJ1-1
DNA: TGTGCCAGCAGCCTGATGACAGGGGAGAGACGGTACACTGAAGCTTTCTTT
CDR3: CASSLMTGERRYTEAFF

size: .
V: TRBV3-1/TRBV3-2
D: .
J: TRBJ1-2
DNA: TGTGCCAGCAGCCAAGAGGGGCGCGGTTATGGCTACACCTTC
CDR3: CASSQEGRGYGYTF

size: .
V: TRBV24-1
D: TRBD1
J: TRBJ2-1
DNA: TGTGCCACCAGAGGGACAGGGAATGGGGCTGAGTTCTTC
CDR3: CATRGTGNGAEFF

size: .
V: TRBV27
D: .
J: TRBJ2-7
DNA: TGTGCCAGCAGTCCGTTCGGGGGAAACGGCCACGAGCAGTACTTC
CDR3: CASSPFGGNGHEQYF

size: .
V: TRBV6-5
D: TRBD1
J: TRBJ1-3
DNA: TGTGCCAGCGATTTTTCTACAGGGGGGGGAAACACCATATATTTT
CDR3: CASDFSTGGGNTIYF

size: .
V: TRBV7-8
D: TRBD1
J: TRBJ1-2
DNA: TGTGCCAGCAGCCTAGGGCGACAGGGCTTCTATGGCTACACCTTC
CDR3: CASSLGRQGFYGYTF

size: few
V: TRBV4-1
D: .
J: TRBJ1-5
DNA: TGCGCCAGCAGCCCCATTGCGGGTGGAAGCAATCAGCCCCAGCATTTT
CDR3: CASSPIAGGSNQPQHF

size: few
V: TRBV6-5
D: .
J: TRBJ1-1
DNA: TGTGCCAGCAGTTTCGTACAGGGCGGAAACACTGAAGCTTTCTTT
CDR3: CASSFVQGGNTEAFF

size: .
V: TRBV11-2
D: .
J: TRBJ2-6
DNA: TGTGCCAGCAGCCGAAAAGTCTGGAGCTCTGGGGCCAACGTCCTGACTTTC
CDR3: CASSRKVWSSGANVLTF

size: .
V: TRBV9
D: .
J: TRBJ2-2
DNA: TGTGCCAGCAGCTCAGGGGTCGCGAACACCGGGGAGCTGTTTTTT
CDR3: CASSSGVANTGELFF

size: .
V: TRBV3-1/TRBV3-2
D: TRBD1
J: TRBJ2-1
DNA: TGTGCCAGCAGCCTCCCCCGACAGGGTAATGAGCAGTTCTTC
CDR3: CASSLPRQGNEQFF

size: .
V: TRBV3-1/TRBV3-2
D: TRBD1
J: TRBJ1-5
DNA: TGTGCCAGCAGCCACGGACAGGGGCCCAATGATCAGCCCCAGCATTTT
CDR3: CASSHGQGPNDQPQHF

size: .
V: TRBV7-2
D: .
J: TRBJ1-3
DNA: TGTGCCAGCAGCACATGGGACAATGGAAACACCATATATTTT
CDR3: CASSTWDNGNTIYF

size: .
V: TRBV12-5
D: TRBD1
J: TRBJ2-7
DNA: TGTGCTAGTGTCCCATCAGGGACAGCCTACGAGCAGTACTTC
CDR3: CASVPSGTAYEQYF

size: .
V: TRBV2
D: .
J: TRBJ2-1
DNA: TGTGCCAGCAGTGACTCACGCCGGATGTCGGGATACAATGAGCAGTTCTTC
CDR3: CASSDSRRMSGYNEQFF

size: .
V: TRBV19
D: .
J: TRBJ1-3
DNA: TGTGCCAGTAGTAAGTCGGGCTCTGGAAACACCATATATTTT
CDR3: CASSKSGSGNTIYF

size: .
V: TRBV3-1/TRBV3-2
D: .
J: TRBJ1-5
DNA: TGTGCCAGCAGCCTGGGCTTCCCTTTACCGGGGGGCAATCAGCCCCAGCATTTT
CDR3: CASSLGFPLPGGNQPQHF

size: .
V: TRBV2
D: TRBD1
J: TRBJ1-2
DNA: TGTGCCAGCAGTCGGGACAGCAACTATGGCTACACCTTC
CDR3: CASSRDSNYGYTF